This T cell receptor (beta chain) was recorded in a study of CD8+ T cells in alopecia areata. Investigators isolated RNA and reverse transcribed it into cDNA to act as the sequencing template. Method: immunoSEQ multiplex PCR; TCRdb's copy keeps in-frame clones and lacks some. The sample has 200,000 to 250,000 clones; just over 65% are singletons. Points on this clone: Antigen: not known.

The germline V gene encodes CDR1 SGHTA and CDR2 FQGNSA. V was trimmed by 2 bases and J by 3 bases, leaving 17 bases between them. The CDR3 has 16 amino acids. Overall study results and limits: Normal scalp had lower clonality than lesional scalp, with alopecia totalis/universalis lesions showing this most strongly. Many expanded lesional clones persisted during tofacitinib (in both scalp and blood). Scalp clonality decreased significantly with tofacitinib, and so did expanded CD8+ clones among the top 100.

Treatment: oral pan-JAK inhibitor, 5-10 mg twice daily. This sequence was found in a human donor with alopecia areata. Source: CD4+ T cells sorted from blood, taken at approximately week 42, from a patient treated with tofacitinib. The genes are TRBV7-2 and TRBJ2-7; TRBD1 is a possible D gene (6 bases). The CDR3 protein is CASSLNPTGSFYEQYF. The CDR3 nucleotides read TGTGCCAGCAGCTTAAATCCCACAGGGAGCTTCTACGAGCAGTACTTC.